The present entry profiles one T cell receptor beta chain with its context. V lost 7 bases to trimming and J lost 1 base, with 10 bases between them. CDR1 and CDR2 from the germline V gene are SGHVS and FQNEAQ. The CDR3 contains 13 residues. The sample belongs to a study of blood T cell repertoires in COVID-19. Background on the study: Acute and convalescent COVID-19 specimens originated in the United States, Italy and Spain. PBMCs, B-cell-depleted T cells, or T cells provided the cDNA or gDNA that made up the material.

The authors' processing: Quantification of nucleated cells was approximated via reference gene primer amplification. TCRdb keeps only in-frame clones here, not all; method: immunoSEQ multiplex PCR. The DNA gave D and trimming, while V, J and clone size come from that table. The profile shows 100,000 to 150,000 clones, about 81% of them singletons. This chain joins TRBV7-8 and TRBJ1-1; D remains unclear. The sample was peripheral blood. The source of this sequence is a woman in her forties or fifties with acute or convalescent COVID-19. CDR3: CASTVQQNTEAFF. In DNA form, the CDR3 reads TGTGCCAGCACCGTACAGCAGAACACTGAAGCTTTCTTT.